The 16 T cell receptor beta chains below all came from one sample that was sequenced in a study of T cells in Graves' hyperthyroidism and ophthalmopathy. Regions amplified from RNA transcripts were the TCR beta CDR3 regions. First-round RT-PCR of the TCR CDR3 relied on the HTBI primer set. Each CDR3 protein gets one entry after TCRdb re-called the multiplex PCR reads with MiXCR. The top ten hold less than 20% of the sample, which has some 500,000 distinct CDR3 sequences, about 15% seen once. The sequenced sample was blood. Every receptor here comes from a woman younger than 35 with Graves' hyperthyroidism.

This clonotype was observed many times. The V call is TRBV12-3 or TRBV12-4, the J call TRBJ2-2, with 9 positions matching TRBD2. Losses at the gene ends were 6 bases for V and 4 bases for J; bases not matched to a gene: 12. The CDR3 loop spans 17 amino acids. CDR3 amino acids: CASSQGSGREGTGELFF. CDR3 nucleotides: TGTGCCAGCAGCCAAGGTAGCGGGAGAGAGGGCACCGGGGAGCTGTTTTTT.

This clonotype was seen repeatedly, ten times or more. This rearrangement joins TRBV6-2 or TRBV6-3 to TRBJ2-7; 12 bases line up with TRBD2. The CDR3 loop spans 16 amino acids. The V and J ends lost 6 bases and 5 bases, in that order; junction bases with no gene match: 11. The germline CDR1 and CDR2 sequences are MNHEY and SVGEGT. Written as DNA, the CDR3 is TGTGCCAGCAGCCCCTCTTCTAGCGGGAGGGCCCACGAGCAGTACGTC. Translating gives CASSPSSSGRAHEQYV.

Points on this clonotype: This may arise from a read error, as a much more abundant clone is one base away. This sequence joins TRBV24-1 and TRBJ2-2; D uncertain. Per germline, CDR1 KGHDR and CDR2 SFDVKD. Between the trimmed V and J ends, which lost 3 bases and 7 bases, there was a span of 14 bases. This CDR3 is 15 amino acids long. CDR3 in amino acids: CATSDGALWVGELFF. As DNA, the CDR3 is TGTGCCACCAGTGATGGAGCGCTTTGGGTCGGGGAGCTGTTTTTT.

Many counts were recorded for this clonotype. The chain has TRBV3-1 and TRBJ1-2; possibly TRBD1 for D (6 bases). Trimming stripped 3 bases from V and 6 bases from J, with 11 bases between. Germline assignment: CDR1 LGHDT and CDR2 YNNKEL (reference sequence). CDR3 size: 13 residues. CDR3 sequence reads: CASSHHGGDGYTF. CDR3 coding DNA: TGTGCCAGCAGCCATCATGGGGGCGATGGCTACACCTTC.

This clonotype was observed at least ten times. The chain combines TRBV11-3 with TRBJ1-1; the D is unclear. V gave up 2 bases and J gave up 8 bases, with 15 bases separating them. This CDR3 contains 14 residues. Germline V CDR1 and CDR2: SGHNT, YENEEA. The CDR3, as DNA: TGTGCCAGCAGCTTACGTTCTTACGCCCCCGAAGCTTTCTTT. It is translated as CASSLRSYAPEAFF.

Regarding this clonotype: It may be a read error: a sequence one base away is much more abundant. V and J are TRBV20-1 and TRBJ2-7, with D possibly being TRBD2 (6 bases). This CDR3 has 12 residues. The germline V gene has CDR1 DFQATT and CDR2 SNEGSKA (reference sequence). Between the trimmed V and J ends, which lost 7 bases and 3 bases, there was a span of 13 bases. The CDR3 spells CSVNGGFYEQYF. The CDR3, as DNA: TGCAGTGTAAACGGAGGGTTCTACGAGCAGTACTTC.

The chain is built from TRBV10-3 and TRBJ1-4; D not resolved. The CDR3 loop spans 17 amino acids. Germline V gene lookup returns CDR1 ENHRY and CDR2 SYGVKD. The V end lost 3 bases, the J end lost 5 bases, and 19 bases lay between the germline ends. The CDR3 DNA follows: TGTGCCATCAGTGAATTCGGACCGACCTCAAAGAATGAAAAACTGTTTTTT. Translated: CAISEFGPTSKNEKLFF.

V usage is TRBV5-1 and J usage is TRBJ1-2, with 9 bases that match TRBD1. The V and J ends lost 5 bases and 6 bases, in that order; junction bases with no gene match: 11. The CDR3 contains 15 residues. CDR1 and CDR2 from the germline V gene are SGHRS and YFSETQ. CDR3 sequence (DNA): TGCGCCAGCAGTCGGGACAGGGTAGTTCCTGATGGCTACACCTTC. It specifies CASSRDRVVPDGYTF.

This clonotype was detected many times. V gene TRBV27 combines with J gene TRBJ1-1; tentative D call: TRBD1 (5 bases). The CDR3 totals 15 residues. CDR1 and CDR2 from the germline V gene are MNHEY and SMNVEV (reference sequence). V was clipped by 7 bases and J by 1 base, with 16 bases between them. Written as DNA, the CDR3 is TGTGCCAGCACCACACTATCTACAGGGAACACTGAAGCTTTCTTT. Translation gives CASTTLSTGNTEAFF.

Many counts were recorded for this clonotype. The gene calls are TRBV7-8 and TRBJ1-5; D unresolved. Deletions cut 5 bases from V and 4 bases from J, with 15 bases between. CDR3 length: 15 amino acids. Looked up from germline, CDR1 is SGHVS and CDR2 is FQNEAQ. CDR3 bases: TGTGCCAGCAGCGCCCGGACTTCTTCTAATCAGCCCCAGCATTTT. Amino acids: CASSARTSSNQPQHF.

In its sample, this clonotype was seen many times. The gene calls are TRBV3-1 and TRBJ2-1; TRBD2 might be the D (6 bases). CDR3 size: 13 residues. Germline CDR1 and CDR2: LGHDT and YNNKEL (reference sequence). V was clipped by 6 bases and J by 6 bases, with 12 bases between them. The CDR3 reads CASSSSGGNEQFF. CDR3 bases: TGTGCCAGCAGTAGCTCCGGGGGCAATGAGCAGTTCTTC.

The chain combines TRBV5-5 with TRBJ2-3, with D maybe TRBD2 (5 bases). The CDR3 spans 13 residues. Trimming shortened V by 9 bases and J by 4 bases, and 15 bases separated the two germline ends. Germline V lookup: CDR1 SGHKS, CDR2 YYEKEE (reference sequence). In DNA form, the CDR3 reads TGTGCCACTAGTCGGGATACTTCAGATACGCAGTATTTT. Amino acid sequence: CATSRDTSDTQYF.

This clonotype was detected ten times or more. The rearrangement links TRBV5-8 to TRBJ2-3; D may be TRBD2 (5 bases). V was shortened by 4 bases and J by 2 bases, with 11 bases between the two germline ends. The germline V gene encodes CDR1 SGHTS and CDR2 YDEGEE. This CDR3 is built from 14 residues. The DNA of the CDR3 is TGTGCCAGCAGCCTAAGGACTGCCACAGATACGCAGTATTTT. Its protein is CASSLRTATDTQYF.

This clonotype was counted a few times. The chain has TRBV20-1 and TRBJ2-7; TRBD2 might be the D (6 bases). CDR3 length equals 12 residues. Germline-derived CDR1 and CDR2 are DFQATT and SNEGSKA (reference sequence). V lost 3 bases and J lost 4, with 10 bases in between. This chain's CDR3 is CSASRGRYEQYF. The CDR3 DNA reads TGCAGTGCTAGCCGGGGGAGATACGAGCAGTACTTC.

This clonotype turned up a few times. The genes are TRBV20-1 and TRBJ2-3, with D perhaps matching TRBD2 (5 bases). With 6 bases removed from V and 0 bases from J, the gap between germline ends came to 19 bases. The CDR3 length is 16 residues. Germline values: CDR1 DFQATT, CDR2 SNEGSKA (reference sequence). The CDR3 DNA is TGCAGTGCAATCATAGGACTCGACTTTAGCACAGATACGCAGTATTTT. Its translation: CSAIIGLDFSTDTQYF.

V is TRBV30 and J is TRBJ1-2, with unresolved D. Germline loops: CDR1 GTSNPN, CDR2 SVGIG (reference sequence). The CDR3 consists of 13 residues. V lost 3 bases and J 7 bases, leaving 15 bases between the germline ends. CDR3 in amino acids: CAWSVAVVGGYTF. CDR3 DNA: TGTGCCTGGAGCGTGGCTGTAGTAGGTGGCTACACCTTC.